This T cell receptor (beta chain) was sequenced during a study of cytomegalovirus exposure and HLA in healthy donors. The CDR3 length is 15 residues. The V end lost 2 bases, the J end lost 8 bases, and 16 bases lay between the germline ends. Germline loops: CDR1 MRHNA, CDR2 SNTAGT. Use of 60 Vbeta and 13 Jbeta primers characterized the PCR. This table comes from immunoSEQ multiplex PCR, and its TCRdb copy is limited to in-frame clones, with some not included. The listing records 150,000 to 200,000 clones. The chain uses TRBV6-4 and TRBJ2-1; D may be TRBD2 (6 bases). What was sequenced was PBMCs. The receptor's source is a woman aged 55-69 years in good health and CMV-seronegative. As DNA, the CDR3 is TGTGCCAGCAGTGACCGGGGGTTCTCTGTGGATGAGCAGTTCTTC. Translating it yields CASSDRGFSVDEQFF.